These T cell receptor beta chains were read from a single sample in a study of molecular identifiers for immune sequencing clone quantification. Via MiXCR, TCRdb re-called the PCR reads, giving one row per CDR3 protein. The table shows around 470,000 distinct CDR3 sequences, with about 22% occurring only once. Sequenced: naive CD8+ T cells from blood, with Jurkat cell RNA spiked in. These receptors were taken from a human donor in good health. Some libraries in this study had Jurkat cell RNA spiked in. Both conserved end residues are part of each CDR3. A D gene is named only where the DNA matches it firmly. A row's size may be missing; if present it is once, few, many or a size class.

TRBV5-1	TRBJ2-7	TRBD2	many	CASSYASGRALGEQYF	TGCGCCAGCAGCTATGCTAGCGGGAGGGCCCTCGGGGAGCAGTACTTC
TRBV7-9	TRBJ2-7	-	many	CASSLVSPYEQYF	TGTGCCAGCAGCTTGGTATCCCCCTACGAGCAGTACTTC
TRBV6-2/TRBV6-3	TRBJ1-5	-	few	CASREGLSKRSNQPQHF	TGTGCCAGCAGAGAGGGACTCTCTAAAAGGAGCAATCAGCCCCAGCATTTT
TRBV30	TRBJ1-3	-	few	CAWSTTPQALSGNTIYF	TGTGCCTGGAGTACGACACCACAGGCACTCTCTGGAAACACCATATATTTT
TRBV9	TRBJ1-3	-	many	CASSPDSWMSSGNTIYF	TGTGCCAGCAGCCCGGACAGCTGGATGAGCTCTGGAAACACCATATATTTT
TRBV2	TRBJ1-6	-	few	CASSDTYSPLHF	TGTGCCAGCAGTGATACGTATTCACCCCTCCACTTT
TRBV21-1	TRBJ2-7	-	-	CASSHRTSGTTYEQYF	TGTGCCAGCAGCCATCGGACTAGCGGGACAACGTACGAGCAGTACTTC
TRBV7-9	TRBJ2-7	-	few	CASSPDFEQYF	TGTGCCAGCAGCCCAGACTTTGAGCAGTACTTC
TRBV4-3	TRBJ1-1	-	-	CASSQGRGFTEAFF	TGCGCCAGCAGCCAAGGTAGGGGGTTCACTGAAGCTTTCTTT
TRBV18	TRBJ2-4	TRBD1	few	CASSPKLGTGGKISNIQYF	TGTGCCAGCTCACCAAAATTAGGGACAGGGGGCAAGATTTCTAACATTCAGTACTTC
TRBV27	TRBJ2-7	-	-	CASSFVGVYEQYF	TGTGCCAGCAGTTTTGTCGGGGTTTACGAGCAGTACTTC
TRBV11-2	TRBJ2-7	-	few	CASSFGTDVYYEQYF	TGTGCCAGCAGCTTCGGGACGGACGTGTACTACGAGCAGTACTTC
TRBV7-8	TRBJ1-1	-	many	CASSIRGLTEAFF	TGTGCCAGCAGCATTCGCGGGCTTACTGAAGCTTTCTTT
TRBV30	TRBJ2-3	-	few	CAWSVGSDTQYF	TGTGCCTGGAGTGTAGGGTCCGATACGCAGTATTTT
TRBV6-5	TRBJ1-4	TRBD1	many	CASSGDRGREKLFF	TGTGCCAGCAGTGGGGACAGGGGACGTGAAAAACTGTTTTTT
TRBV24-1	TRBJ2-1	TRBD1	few	CATTQGPGQEQFF	TGTGCCACCACACAGGGGCCGGGACAGGAGCAGTTCTTC
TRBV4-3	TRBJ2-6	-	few	CASSQDRWVTGANVLTF	TGCGCCAGCAGCCAAGATAGATGGGTAACTGGGGCCAACGTCCTGACTTTC
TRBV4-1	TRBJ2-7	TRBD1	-	CASSQEILGTAYGVRSYEQYF	TGCGCCAGCAGCCAAGAAATATTAGGGACAGCCTACGGGGTACGGTCCTACGAGCAGTACTTC
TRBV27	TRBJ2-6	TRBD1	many	CASRENRGSGANVLTF	TGTGCCAGCAGGGAAAACAGGGGGTCTGGGGCCAACGTCCTGACTTTC
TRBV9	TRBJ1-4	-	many	CASSVDGAVATNEKLFF	TGTGCCAGCAGCGTAGACGGGGCAGTTGCAACTAATGAAAAACTGTTTTTT
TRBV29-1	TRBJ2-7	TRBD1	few	CSVAGQGARNEQYF	TGCAGCGTTGCCGGACAGGGGGCTCGTAACGAGCAGTACTTC
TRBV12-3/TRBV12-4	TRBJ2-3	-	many	CASSFTLSTDTQYF	TGTGCCAGCAGTTTTACCCTCAGCACAGATACGCAGTATTTT
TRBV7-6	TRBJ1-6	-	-	CASSVAGGEYNSPLHF	TGTGCCAGCAGCGTCGCCGGGGGGGAATATAATTCACCCCTCCACTTT
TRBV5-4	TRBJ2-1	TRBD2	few	CASSPASGVSSYNEQFF	TGTGCCAGCAGCCCGGCTAGCGGGGTCAGCTCCTACAATGAGCAGTTCTTC
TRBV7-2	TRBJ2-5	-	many	CASSLAGPLGGETQYF	TGTGCCAGCAGCTTAGCGGGGCCCCTGGGCGGGGAGACCCAGTACTTC
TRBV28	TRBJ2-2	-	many	CASSPVRGVDLLPNTGELFF	TGTGCCAGCAGCCCCGTCCGTGGGGTCGACCTACTACCGAACACCGGGGAGCTGTTTTTT
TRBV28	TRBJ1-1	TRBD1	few	CASRDRGLPEAFF	TGTGCCAGCAGGGACAGGGGGCTGCCTGAAGCTTTCTTT
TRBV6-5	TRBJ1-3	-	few	CASSPLFSTDPSGNTIYF	TGTGCCAGCAGTCCCCTCTTCTCGACAGATCCGTCTGGAAACACCATATATTTT
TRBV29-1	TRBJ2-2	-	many	CSVETSNTGELFF	TGCAGCGTTGAAACCTCGAACACCGGGGAGCTGTTTTTT
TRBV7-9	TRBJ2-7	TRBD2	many	CASSPGGREQYF	TGCGCCAGCAGCCCGGGGGGGCGCGAGCAGTACTTC
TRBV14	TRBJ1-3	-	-	CASSQDLTPRFSGSGNTIYF	TGTGCCAGCAGCCAAGATCTGACTCCGAGGTTTTCGGGTTCTGGAAACACCATATATTTT
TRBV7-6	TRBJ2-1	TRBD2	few	CASSLDFSGISSYNEQFF	TGTGCCAGCAGCTTAGATTTTAGCGGGATCAGCTCCTACAATGAGCAGTTCTTC
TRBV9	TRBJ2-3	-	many	CASSEPPELNGVTQYF	TGTGCCAGCAGCGAGCCCCCGGAACTAAATGGGGTTACGCAGTATTTT
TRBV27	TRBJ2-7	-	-	CASSLLGSRDYEQYF	TGTGCCAGCAGTTTATTGGGCTCCCGAGACTACGAGCAGTACTTC
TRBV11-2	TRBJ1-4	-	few	CASSLKGTGGEKLFF	TGTGCCAGCAGCTTGAAGGGCACCGGCGGTGAAAAACTGTTTTTT
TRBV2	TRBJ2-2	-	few	CASFKSTGELFF	TGTGCCAGCTTCAAGAGCACCGGGGAGCTGTTTTTT
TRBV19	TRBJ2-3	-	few	CASTTKGGPGGDTQYF	TGTGCCAGTACGACTAAGGGTGGGCCTGGGGGGGATACGCAGTATTTT
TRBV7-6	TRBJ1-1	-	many	CASSPAGATEAFF	TGTGCCAGCAGCCCCGCAGGGGCCACTGAAGCTTTCTTT
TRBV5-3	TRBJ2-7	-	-	CASSPRVSHEQYF	TGTGCCAGCAGCCCCCGAGTTAGCCACGAGCAGTACTTC
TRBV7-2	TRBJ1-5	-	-	CASSFSGAQPQHF	TGTGCCAGCAGCTTCTCAGGAGCCCAGCCCCAGCATTTT
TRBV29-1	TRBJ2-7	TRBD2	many	CSVGTSGSYEQYF	TGCAGCGTTGGGACTAGCGGTTCCTACGAGCAGTACTTC
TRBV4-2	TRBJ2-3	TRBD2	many	CASSQLIGGGGIDTQYF	TGTGCCAGCAGCCAACTAATCGGCGGGGGGGGAATAGATACGCAGTATTTT
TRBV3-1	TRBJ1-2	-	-	CASSSSRRVYGYTF	TGTGCCAGCAGCTCTTCTAGGAGGGTATATGGCTACACCTTC
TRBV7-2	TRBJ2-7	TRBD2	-	CASSLTSGTYEQYF	TGTGCCAGCAGCTTGACTAGCGGAACCTACGAGCAGTACTTC
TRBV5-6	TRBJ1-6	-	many	CASSSLDGTYNSPLHF	TGTGCCAGCAGCTCGTTAGATGGGACCTATAATTCACCCCTCCACTTT
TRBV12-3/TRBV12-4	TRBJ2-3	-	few	CASSLWGASTDTQYF	TGTGCCAGCAGTTTATGGGGGGCAAGCACAGATACGCAGTATTTT
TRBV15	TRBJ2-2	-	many	CATSRDRSTGELFF	TGTGCCACCAGCAGAGATAGGAGCACCGGGGAGCTGTTTTTT
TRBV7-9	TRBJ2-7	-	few	CASSSRGGRDSYEQYF	TGTGCCAGCAGCTCCAGGGGCGGCCGTGACTCCTACGAGCAGTACTTC
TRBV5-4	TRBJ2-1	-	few	CASSLDGRNNEQFF	TGTGCCAGCAGCTTGGACGGGAGAAACAATGAGCAGTTCTTC
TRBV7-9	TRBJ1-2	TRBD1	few	CASSLPGQSISGYTF	TGTGCCAGCAGCTTACCGGGACAGTCTATTAGCGGCTACACCTTC
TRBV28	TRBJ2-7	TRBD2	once	CASSLSPTSGGYEQYF	TGTGCCAGCAGTTTATCCCCGACTAGCGGGGGCTACGAGCAGTACTTC
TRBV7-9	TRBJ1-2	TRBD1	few	CASSNQGAPNYGYTF	TGTGCCAGCAGCAATCAGGGGGCGCCTAACTATGGCTACACCTTC
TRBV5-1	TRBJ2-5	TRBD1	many	CASSFGQGIETQYF	TGCGCCAGCAGCTTTGGACAGGGGATAGAGACCCAGTACTTC
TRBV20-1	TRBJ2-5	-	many	CSARDRVQETQYF	TGCAGTGCTAGAGATAGGGTACAAGAGACCCAGTACTTC